The next 2 T cell receptor beta chains were all read from a single sample in a study of control samples from healthy donors and cancer patients. TCRdb's copy holds only in-frame clones and misses some; the assay was immunoSEQ multiplex PCR. The sample yields about 130,000 clones, over 85% seen once. What was sequenced was blood. The receptors were gathered from a young man in good health.

The rearrangement links TRBV30 to TRBJ2-5; no clear D. The CDR3 sequence is 13 residues long. The ends were cut back, 3 bases at V and 2 bases at J, with 10 bases in the middle. In germline, CDR1 is GTSNPN, CDR2 SVGIG (reference sequence). This CDR3 reads CAWSGVEQETQYF. The CDR3 DNA is TGTGCCTGGAGCGGTGTAGAGCAAGAGACCCAGTACTTC. The variable domain in full, completed from reference TRBV30 and TRBJ2-5, reads SQTIHQWPATLVQPVGSPLSLECTVEGTSNPNLYWYRQAAGRGLQLLFYSVGIGQISSEVPQNLSASRPQDRQFILSSKKLLLSDSGFYLCAWSGVEQETQYFGPGTRLLVL.

This clone was seen only once. The chain joins TRBV11-2 to TRBJ1-3; 9 bases are a match to TRBD1. The CDR3 totals 15 residues. V shed 4 bases, J shed 2 bases, and the junction held 3 bases outside the gene matches. In germline, CDR1 is SGHAT, CDR2 FQNNGV. The CDR3 region is CASSSDRGTGNTIYF. CDR3 DNA sequence: TGTGCCAGCAGCTCTGACAGGGGGACTGGAAACACCATATATTTT. Full variable domain (remainder filled in from reference TRBV11-2 and TRBJ1-3): EAGVAQSPRYKIIEKRQSVAFWCNPISGHATLYWYQQILGQGPKLLIQFQNNGVVDDSQLPKDRFSAERLKGVDSTLKIQPAKLEDSAVYLCASSSDRGTGNTIYFGEGSWLTVV.